Following are 25 T cell receptor beta chains from one sample sequenced in a study of shared clonotypes between healthy human individuals. The data were produced by immunoSEQ multiplex PCR, yet TCRdb's version contains in-frame clones alone and is incomplete. Of a few million clones listed, more than 80% are singletons. The sample taken for sequencing was naive CD4+ T cells from PBMCs. As to subset: CD45RA+ positively selected. These receptors were taken from a man aged 18 to 35 in good health. Some clones in this sample may be carry-over from other donors' samples.

The chain recombines TRBV9 with TRBJ2-3; no clear D. V was clipped by 0 bases and J by 2 bases, with 7 bases between them. Looked up from germline, CDR1 is SGDLS and CDR2 is YYNGEE. The CDR3 length is 14 residues. The CDR3 DNA sequence: TGTGCCAGCAGCGTAGAGGACCACACAGATACGCAGTATTTT. Protein sequence: CASSVEDHTDTQYF.

The chain recombines TRBV9 with TRBJ2-2; no definite D call. V was pared by 3 bases and J by 4 bases, with 10 bases between. The CDR3 is 14 amino acids. The germline V gene encodes CDR1 SGDLS and CDR2 YYNGEE. The CDR3 spells CASSENTFTGELFF. The CDR3 coding sequence is TGTGCCAGCAGCGAAAACACTTTCACCGGGGAGCTGTTTTTT. Looking up the rest from reference TRBV9 and TRBJ2-2 gives the full variable domain: DSGVTQTPKHLITATGQRVTLRCSPRSGDLSVYWYQQSLDQGLQFLIQYYNGEERAKGNILERFSAQQFPDLHSELNLSSLELGDSALYFCASSENTFTGELFFGEGSRLTVL.

The J gene is TRBJ1-1, the V gene TRBV19; possibly TRBD1 for D (5 bases). Germline V gene lookup returns CDR1 LNHDA and CDR2 SQIVND (reference sequence). V lost 7 bases and J 3 bases, leaving 12 bases between the germline ends. The CDR3 has 13 amino acids. The DNA of the CDR3 is TGTGCCAGTACGTTCCGGGGGGACACTGAAGCTTTCTTT. It codes for CASTFRGDTEAFF.

This sequence joins TRBV5-4 and TRBJ2-2, with TRBD2 matching 9 bases. Germline V gene lookup returns CDR1 SGHNT and CDR2 YYREEE (reference sequence). V lost 3 bases, J lost 7 bases, and 13 bases stayed unmatched. The CDR3 runs to 17 residues. The CDR3 nucleotides read TGTGCCAGCAGCTCGGAACTAGCGGGCCCAAATGGCGGGGAGCTGTTTTTT. Its translation is CASSSELAGPNGGELFF.

This clone was counted a single time. J is TRBJ2-3 and V is TRBV11-2; D unclear. The germline gives CDR1 SGHAT, CDR2 FQNNGV. CDR3 length: 12 residues. Trimming stripped 2 bases from V and 3 bases from J, with 3 bases between. CDR3 in amino acids: CASSLMTDTQYF. The CDR3 nucleotides read TGTGCCAGCAGCTTAATGACAGATACGCAGTATTTT.

The CDR3 DNA reads as TGTGCCAGCAGCTACGGGACAGTCAGTCTGGGCGAGCAGTACTTC. Protein sequence: CASSYGTVSLGEQYF. The V gene is TRBV7-9, the J gene TRBJ2-7; 7 nucleotides match TRBD1. The CDR3 consists of 15 residues. V lost 4 bases, J lost 6 bases, and 12 bases stayed unmatched. Per the germline V gene, CDR1 is SEHNR and CDR2 is FQNEAQ (reference sequence).

The V gene is TRBV29-1, the J gene TRBJ1-6, with TRBD1 as a possible D gene (5 bases). This CDR3 spans 13 amino acids. Trimming left V 7 bases short and J 6 bases short, with 13 bases between. Germline V CDR1 and CDR2: SQVTM, ANQGSEA. This CDR3 is CSASGGFNSPLHF. CDR3 DNA: TGCAGCGCCAGTGGGGGGTTTAATTCACCCCTCCACTTT.

The rearrangement uses TRBV7-2 and TRBJ1-1; 8 bases are a match to TRBD1. This CDR3 is built from 15 residues. The junction had 9 bases not matched to a gene; V was cut back by 4 bases and J by 5 bases. The germline V gene encodes CDR1 SGHTA and CDR2 FQGNSA. The CDR3 is CASSSGQGGRTEAFF. CDR3 in DNA: TGTGCCAGCAGCTCTGGACAGGGCGGGCGTACTGAAGCTTTCTTT.

V is TRBV7-9 and J is TRBJ2-5, with TRBD2 as a possible D gene (6 bases). The CDR3 is 15 residues long. From germline, CDR1 is SEHNR and CDR2 FQNEAQ (reference sequence). V lost 3 bases and J 1 base, leaving 12 bases between the germline ends. The CDR3 here is CASSFRRDFQETQYF. CDR3 DNA: TGTGCCAGCAGCTTCCGAAGGGACTTCCAAGAGACCCAGTACTTC.

The rearrangement uses TRBV6-4 and TRBJ2-3, with D possibly matching TRBD1 (5 bases). The length of the CDR3 is 15 residues. The germline V gene has CDR1 MRHNA and CDR2 SNTAGT. The germline V and J ends were trimmed by 2 bases and 2 bases, with 11 bases remaining between them. This CDR3 is CASSDRDRATDTQYF. The DNA of the CDR3 is TGTGCCAGCAGTGACCGCGACAGAGCCACAGATACGCAGTATTTT.

With regard to this clone: This CDR3 is also generated by other DNA sequences in the sample. The chain couples TRBV7-2 to TRBJ1-2; tentatively, D is TRBD1 (5 bases). Per the germline V gene, CDR1 is SGHTA and CDR2 is FQGNSA. This CDR3 spans 14 amino acids. Trimming cost V 5 bases and J 2 bases, with 12 bases left between them. CDR3: CASSLGAGNYGYTF. The CDR3 DNA reads TGTGCCAGCAGCCTCGGGGCAGGAAACTATGGCTACACCTTC.

The V gene is TRBV6-1, the J gene TRBJ2-1; possibly TRBD1 for D (6 bases). Trimming removed 5 bases from V and 8 bases from J, with 19 bases in between. Germline values: CDR1 MNHNS, CDR2 SASEGT. The CDR3 runs to 15 residues. CDR3 region: CASSSDSLNSYEQFF. As DNA, the CDR3 is TGTGCCAGCAGTTCGGACAGTTTGAATTCCTATGAGCAGTTCTTC.

This chain connects TRBV5-8 to TRBJ2-3; the match to TRBD1 covers 8 bases. The germline V gene encodes CDR1 SGHTS and CDR2 YDEGEE. The CDR3 runs 16 residues. Trimming at V came to 2 bases and at J to 2 bases, leaving 7 bases not matched to a gene. Here the CDR3 reads CASSFSQGAFTDTQYF. The CDR3 nucleotides are TGTGCCAGCAGCTTCAGTCAGGGGGCCTTCACAGATACGCAGTATTTT.

This chain links TRBV19 with TRBJ2-5; D remains ambiguous. This CDR3 is built from 16 residues. Trimming pared 2 bases from V and 1 base from J, leaving 14 bases between. Germline loops: CDR1 LNHDA, CDR2 SQIVND (reference sequence). Written as DNA, the CDR3 is TGTGCCAGTAGTATAATGCGGACGGCCACCCAAGAGACCCAGTACTTC. It encodes CASSIMRTATQETQYF.

The rearrangement uses TRBV19 and TRBJ1-5; TRBD1 might be the D (5 bases). This CDR3 region has 13 residues. CDR1 is LNHDA, CDR2 SQIVND, per germline (reference sequence). V lost 8 bases and J lost 3, with 11 bases in between. The CDR3 nucleotides are TGTGCCAGTCCCGACAGATCCAATCAGCCCCAGCATTTT. Amino acids: CASPDRSNQPQHF.

The J gene is TRBJ1-1, the V gene TRBV6-5; 8 bases line up with TRBD1. The CDR3 covers 14 residues. Germline V CDR1 and CDR2: MNHEY, SVGAGI. Trimming at V came to 5 bases and at J to 11 bases, leaving 13 bases not matched to a gene. CDR3 bases: TGTGCCAGCAGTAAAACCGGAGGACAGGGACAGGCTTTCTTT. It is translated as CASSKTGGQGQAFF.

This rearrangement joins TRBV7-2 to TRBJ2-4, with TRBD2 as a possible D gene (6 bases). The germline V and J ends were trimmed by 5 bases and 4 bases, with 15 bases remaining between them. This CDR3 has 15 amino acids. Germline lookup yields CDR1 SGHTA and CDR2 FQGNSA. The CDR3 sequence: CASSPASVKKNIQYF. The CDR3 DNA reads TGTGCCAGCAGCCCTGCTAGCGTAAAAAAAAACATTCAGTACTTC.

This rearrangement joins TRBV5-4 to TRBJ2-1; 8 bases match TRBD2. The junction had 8 bases not matched to a gene; V was cut back by 2 bases and J by 4 bases. Germline loops: CDR1 SGHNT, CDR2 YYREEE (reference sequence). The CDR3 consists of 16 residues. CDR3 protein: CASSLSGLALYNEQFF. The CDR3 DNA follows: TGTGCCAGCAGCTTATCAGGACTAGCCCTTTACAATGAGCAGTTCTTC. The whole variable domain, remainder taken from reference TRBV5-4 and TRBJ2-1, is ETGVTQSPTHLIKTRGQQVTLRCSSQSGHNTVSWYQQALGQGPQFIFQYYREEENGRGNFPPRFSGLQFPNYSSELNVNALELDDSALYLCASSLSGLALYNEQFFGPGTRLTVL.

The chain recombines TRBV7-2 with TRBJ2-7; no reliable D call. There are 11 residues in the CDR3. The germline V gene has CDR1 SGHTA and CDR2 FQGNSA. Trimming stripped 2 bases from V and 5 bases from J, with 4 bases between. CDR3 loop: CASSLIDEQYF. In DNA, the CDR3 is TGTGCCAGCAGCTTAATCGACGAGCAGTACTTC.

This chain connects TRBV6-1 to TRBJ1-1, with 7 bases identical to TRBD1. Germline V gene data show CDR1 as MNHNS and CDR2 as SASEGT. The CDR3 extends over 15 amino acids. The J segment lost 5 bases and the V segment lost 2 bases, leaving 8 bases of the junction unmatched. The CDR3 reads CASSEWTGSGTEAFF. In nucleotides, the CDR3 is TGTGCCAGCAGTGAATGGACAGGATCGGGTACTGAAGCTTTCTTT.

V and J are TRBV18 and TRBJ2-3, with 11 positions matching TRBD1. Trimming at V came to 11 bases and at J to 0 bases, leaving 13 bases not matched to a gene. CDR3 length: 17 residues. The V gene's germline CDR1 is KGHSH and CDR2 LQKENI. This chain's CDR3 is CAGPEGTGGHSTDTQYF. In nucleotides, the CDR3 is TGTGCCGGACCCGAGGGGACAGGGGGTCATAGCACAGATACGCAGTATTTT.

Concerning this clone: The sample contains more than one DNA sequence encoding this CDR3. This chain joins TRBV9 and TRBJ2-3; D is unresolved. V was trimmed by 3 bases and J by 6 bases, leaving 8 bases between them. The germline V gene encodes CDR1 SGDLS and CDR2 YYNGEE. CDR3 length: 12 amino acids. In DNA form, the CDR3 reads TGTGCCAGCAGCGCCTCGCGGGATACGCAGTATTTT. Protein product: CASSASRDTQYF.

The chain combines TRBV11-2 with TRBJ2-7, with D possibly matching TRBD2 (7 bases). V was clipped by 1 base and J by 2 bases, with 12 bases between them. Germline CDR1 SGHAT, CDR2 FQNNGV. This CDR3 contains 15 residues. The chain's CDR3 is CASSLGGGNPYEQYF. DNA of the CDR3: TGTGCCAGCAGCTTAGGGGGGGGCAACCCCTACGAGCAGTACTTC. Using reference TRBV11-2 and TRBJ2-7 for the parts outside the CDR3, the full variable domain is EAGVAQSPRYKIIEKRQSVAFWCNPISGHATLYWYQQILGQGPKLLIQFQNNGVVDDSQLPKDRFSAERLKGVDSTLKIQPAKLEDSAVYLCASSLGGGNPYEQYFGPGTRLTVT.

The CDR3 spells CSGRSGGLERSSYEQYF. CDR3 in DNA: TGCAGCGGACGGTCGGGGGGACTAGAGCGTAGCTCCTACGAGCAGTACTTC. The rearrangement uses TRBV29-1 and TRBJ2-7; 8 nucleotides match TRBD2. The CDR3 consists of 17 residues. V lost 7 bases, J lost 0 bases, and 17 bases stayed unmatched. Germline CDR1 is SQVTM and CDR2 is ANQGSEA.

About this clone itself: The sample holds other DNA sequences that translate to the same CDR3. The chain combines TRBV7-9 with TRBJ1-5; D is uncertain. In germline, CDR1 is SEHNR, CDR2 FQNEAQ (reference sequence). The CDR3 loop spans 12 amino acids. V lost 0 bases and J 5 bases, leaving 2 bases between the germline ends. The CDR3 DNA reads TGTGCCAGCAGCTTAGCGGATCAGCCCCAGCATTTT. The encoded protein is CASSLADQPQHF.